This paragraph reports one T cell receptor beta chain. What it binds is not known. These data originate in a study of T cell responses to AZD1222 COVID-19 vaccine. V lost 6 bases and J 6 bases, leaving 17 bases between the germline ends. The length of the CDR3 is 14 residues. CDR1 and CDR2 (germline): MNHEY, SVGAGI. Study-wide points: Repertoires were obtained only post-peak T cell response. Targets within unmutated variant regions were reportedly found for nearly half of spike-specific TCRs. Clonal diversity may have been underestimated, and the donors were mostly white British, with more females than males. CD4 TCRs associated with vaccination spanned spike, dominating at 160-218 and 743-854.

Sequencing was performed with immunoSEQ multiplex PCR; in TCRdb, only in-frame clones are kept and a portion is missing. Here the sample spans around 170,000 clones, roughly nine tenths being singletons. This receptor was identified in an adult in good health. The V and J genes are TRBV6-5 and TRBJ1-1, with D unresolved. The sequencing used peripheral blood, collected on day 0 of AZD1222 vaccination. The CDR3 region is CASRLQYLSPEAFF. The CDR3, as DNA: TGTGCCAGCAGATTACAGTATTTGTCGCCTGAAGCTTTCTTT.